This TCR beta chain appears in the sequencing data of a study of blood T cell repertoires in COVID-19. Overall study: COVID-19 samples collected from the United States, Italy and Spain covered acute and convalescent phases. The cDNA or gDNA used as material had been derived from T cells, B-cell-depleted T cells, or PBMCs.

Recovered status in Cohort 3 required two negative PCRs, clearance, or symptom resolution. TCRdb's copy holds only in-frame clones and misses some; the assay was immunoSEQ multiplex PCR. The table has over 250,000 clones, approximately 89% seen once. Germline V CDR1 and CDR2: SGHAT, FQNNGV. Losses at the gene ends were 3 bases for V and 2 bases for J; bases not matched to a gene: 7. The CDR3 length is 16 residues. V usage is TRBV11-2 and J usage is TRBJ2-3, with TRBD2 identical over 8 bases. This sequence was found in a woman aged 25 to 39 who had recovered from COVID-19. The sequencing sample was made of PBMCs or T cells enriched from blood (not recorded which). CDR3 residues: CASSFSGRVDTDTQYF. Here the CDR3 DNA reads TGTGCCAGCAGCTTCTCCGGGAGGGTGGACACAGATACGCAGTATTTT.